This TCR beta chain was sequenced during a study of blood T cell repertoires in COVID-19. Trimming pared 2 bases from V and 5 bases from J, leaving 7 bases between. The CDR3 is 13 amino acids. The germline V gene encodes CDR1 LGHNT and CDR2 FRNRAP. In the original analysis: Using reference gene primer amplification, nucleated cell counts were estimated. The repertoire was sequenced with immunoSEQ multiplex PCR; TCRdb's copy has only in-frame clones and lacks some. The V and J calls and clone size were taken over from that table, and D and trimming were inferred from the DNA. This table holds under 450,000 clones, approximately 90% found once. In terms of age and location, participants ranged from roughly 18 to 90 years and lived in around 22 US areas.

The TCR comes from a woman in her 40s who had been exposed to COVID-19. The chain joins TRBV12-5 to TRBJ1-5; D possibly corresponds to TRBD1 (5 bases). The sequencing input was PBMCs or T cells enriched from blood (not recorded which). CDR3 sequence reads: CASGLRGDQPQHF. For the CDR3, the DNA is TGTGCTAGTGGTTTGCGGGGGGATCAGCCCCAGCATTTT.